This T cell receptor beta chain was identified in a study of response to subunit inactivated influenza vaccine. Study findings and constraints: Only a handful of new T cells, the authors suggested, are recruited with each seasonal influenza vaccination.

TCRdb re-called the RT-PCR reads with MiXCR, one entry per CDR3 protein. The sample includes 490,000 or so distinct CDR3 sequences, approximately 7.6% of them seen just once. The sample holds a few counts of this clonotype. The antigen remains undetermined. The CDR3 runs 14 residues. Germline CDR1 DFQATT, CDR2 SNEGSKA (reference sequence). V gave up 3 bases and J gave up 11 bases; unmatched junction bases: 8. This specimen consisted of PBMCs from blood, obtained less than 25 months after vaccination. The chain combines TRBV20-1 with TRBJ2-1; 12 positions match TRBD2. The TCR sequence derives from a man between 50 and 69 years old who received an inactivated influenza vaccine. The CDR3 is CSASLASGGDKQFF. The CDR3 region has the DNA TGCAGTGCTAGTTTGGCTAGCGGGGGGGATAAGCAGTTCTTC.